These T cell receptor beta chains were read from a single sample in a study of identical twins. TCRdb re-analysed the 5' RACE reads in MiXCR, keeping a single row per CDR3 protein. The sample includes roughly 250,000 distinct CDR3 sequences, about an eighth of them seen just once. The sequencing sample was made of memory (CD45RO+) T cells sorted from blood. Receptors originate from a woman under 30 in good health. The CDR3 runs from the conserved cysteine through the conserved F or W. D genes are given only for firm matches. Where a row states a size, it is once, few, many or the class of an expanded clone; other rows omit it.

abundance: NA
j_gene: TRBJ1-2
v_gene: TRBV27
d_gene: NA
CDR3aa: CASSFGQGDGYTF
CDR3nt: TGTGCCAGCAGTTTCGGGCAGGGTGATGGCTACACCTTC

abundance: NA
j_gene: TRBJ2-7
v_gene: TRBV7-2
d_gene: NA
CDR3aa: CASSSGIGGEQYF
CDR3nt: TGTGCCAGCAGTTCAGGGATCGGAGGAGAGCAGTACTTC

abundance: many
j_gene: TRBJ2-1
v_gene: TRBV7-8
d_gene: NA
CDR3aa: CASSLGGYGEQFF
CDR3nt: TGTGCCAGCAGCTTGGGGGGCTACGGTGAGCAGTTCTTC

abundance: NA
j_gene: TRBJ2-1
v_gene: TRBV25-1
d_gene: TRBD2
CDR3aa: CASSGSRYNEQFF
CDR3nt: TGTGCCAGTAGCGGGAGTAGGTACAATGAGCAGTTCTTC

abundance: few
j_gene: TRBJ2-3
v_gene: TRBV6-6
d_gene: NA
CDR3aa: CASAGTDTQYF
CDR3nt: TGTGCCAGTGCAGGCACAGATACGCAGTATTTT

abundance: NA
j_gene: TRBJ1-2
v_gene: TRBV7-3
d_gene: NA
CDR3aa: CASSPTRTDFNYGYTF
CDR3nt: TGTGCCAGCAGCCCCACCCGGACAGATTTTAACTATGGCTACACCTTC

abundance: NA
j_gene: TRBJ2-5
v_gene: TRBV6-1
d_gene: TRBD2
CDR3aa: CASSEATSGESETQYF
CDR3nt: TGTGCCAGCAGTGAAGCGACTAGCGGGGAAAGTGAGACCCAGTACTTC

abundance: NA
j_gene: TRBJ2-1
v_gene: TRBV7-7
d_gene: TRBD2
CDR3aa: CASSLEAGRGEQFF
CDR3nt: TGTGCCAGCAGCTTAGAGGCCGGGAGGGGAGAGCAGTTCTTC

abundance: few
j_gene: TRBJ2-1
v_gene: TRBV20-1
d_gene: TRBD2
CDR3aa: CSAETWLAGGSLVF
CDR3nt: TGCAGTGCTGAGACCTGGCTAGCGGGGGGGTCCCTCGTCTTC

abundance: few
j_gene: TRBJ2-7
v_gene: TRBV11-2
d_gene: TRBD1
CDR3aa: CASSGNRGRYEQYF
CDR3nt: TGTGCCAGCAGCGGAAACAGGGGGCGGTACGAGCAGTACTTC

abundance: few
j_gene: TRBJ2-3
v_gene: TRBV20-1
d_gene: NA
CDR3aa: CSASGATDTQYF
CDR3nt: TGCAGTGCTAGCGGTGCCACAGATACGCAGTATTTT

abundance: few
j_gene: TRBJ2-7
v_gene: TRBV7-2
d_gene: NA
CDR3aa: CASSSTSYSAAVNEQYF
CDR3nt: TGTGCCAGCAGCTCGACCTCCTATAGCGCCGCGGTGAACGAGCAGTACTTC

abundance: few
j_gene: TRBJ2-7
v_gene: TRBV12-3/TRBV12-4
d_gene: NA
CDR3aa: CASSLSLLSYEQYF
CDR3nt: TGTGCCAGCAGTTTATCCCTCCTGTCCTACGAGCAGTACTTC

abundance: few
j_gene: TRBJ2-7
v_gene: TRBV27
d_gene: NA
CDR3aa: CAQFLLGDDSYEQYF
CDR3nt: TGTGCCCAGTTTCTCCTGGGGGACGACTCCTACGAGCAGTACTTC

abundance: few
j_gene: TRBJ1-1
v_gene: TRBV7-9
d_gene: NA
CDR3aa: CASSLRWDTEAFF
CDR3nt: TGTGCCAGCAGCTTAAGGTGGGACACTGAAGCTTTCTTT

abundance: many
j_gene: TRBJ2-6
v_gene: TRBV12-3/TRBV12-4
d_gene: NA
CDR3aa: CASRIGGDWANVLTF
CDR3nt: TGTGCCAGCAGAATTGGAGGGGACTGGGCCAACGTCCTGACTTTC

abundance: many
j_gene: TRBJ1-1
v_gene: TRBV4-3
d_gene: NA
CDR3aa: CASSQDVDTEAFF
CDR3nt: TGCGCCAGCAGCCAAGATGTGGACACTGAAGCTTTCTTT

abundance: NA
j_gene: TRBJ1-2
v_gene: TRBV20-1
d_gene: NA
CDR3aa: CSASSGAHYGYTF
CDR3nt: TGCAGTGCGAGTTCAGGGGCCCACTATGGCTACACCTTC

abundance: NA
j_gene: TRBJ2-7
v_gene: TRBV20-1
d_gene: TRBD2
CDR3aa: CSAVQREGPSYEQYF
CDR3nt: TGCAGTGCGGTACAGCGGGAGGGCCCATCCTACGAGCAGTACTTC

abundance: few
j_gene: TRBJ2-1
v_gene: TRBV15
d_gene: TRBD2
CDR3aa: CATSRPPLDSGRSIEQFF
CDR3nt: TGTGCCACCAGCAGGCCCCCTCTGGATAGCGGGAGAAGTATTGAGCAGTTCTTC

abundance: NA
j_gene: TRBJ2-6
v_gene: TRBV4-2
d_gene: TRBD2
CDR3aa: CASSQAFGGAGGANVLTF
CDR3nt: TGTGCCAGCAGCCAAGCTTTCGGGGGGGCCGGTGGGGCCAACGTCCTGACTTTC

abundance: NA
j_gene: TRBJ1-1
v_gene: TRBV7-9
d_gene: NA
CDR3aa: CASRNFRVMNTEAFF
CDR3nt: TGTGCCAGCAGGAATTTCAGAGTCATGAACACTGAAGCTTTCTTT

abundance: few
j_gene: TRBJ1-1
v_gene: TRBV9
d_gene: TRBD1
CDR3aa: CASSVGTGTEAFF
CDR3nt: TGTGCCAGCAGCGTAGGGACAGGCACTGAAGCTTTCTTT

abundance: few
j_gene: TRBJ2-5
v_gene: TRBV20-1
d_gene: TRBD2
CDR3aa: CSVRSGAEETQYF
CDR3nt: TGCAGTGTCAGAAGCGGGGCAGAAGAGACCCAGTACTTC

abundance: NA
j_gene: TRBJ2-1
v_gene: TRBV20-1
d_gene: TRBD1
CDR3aa: CSASIGTGLKNEQFF
CDR3nt: TGCAGTGCTAGTATTGGGACAGGGTTGAAGAATGAGCAGTTCTTC

abundance: NA
j_gene: TRBJ2-7
v_gene: TRBV5-1
d_gene: TRBD1
CDR3aa: CASSRAGQGYSYEQYF
CDR3nt: TGCGCCAGCAGCCGGGCGGGACAGGGTTATTCCTACGAGCAGTACTTC

abundance: few
j_gene: TRBJ2-7
v_gene: TRBV29-1
d_gene: TRBD1
CDR3aa: CSVGTGVAEQYF
CDR3nt: TGCAGCGTTGGGACAGGCGTGGCCGAGCAGTACTTC

abundance: NA
j_gene: TRBJ2-3
v_gene: TRBV20-1
d_gene: NA
CDR3aa: CSGPVVGDVTDTQYF
CDR3nt: TGCAGTGGACCTGTGGTGGGGGACGTCACAGATACGCAGTATTTT

abundance: NA
j_gene: TRBJ2-1
v_gene: TRBV20-1
d_gene: TRBD2
CDR3aa: CSAHREENNEQFF
CDR3nt: TGCAGTGCCCACCGGGAGGAGAACAATGAGCAGTTCTTC

abundance: NA
j_gene: TRBJ1-2
v_gene: TRBV27
d_gene: NA
CDR3aa: CATGSYYGYTF
CDR3nt: TGTGCCACCGGGTCCTACTATGGCTACACCTTC

abundance: once
j_gene: TRBJ2-7
v_gene: TRBV7-6
d_gene: TRBD2
CDR3aa: CASSFSGGTYEQHF
CDR3nt: TGTGCCAGCAGCTTTTCGGGGGGTACCTACGAGCAGCACTTC

abundance: once
j_gene: TRBJ1-2
v_gene: TRBV2
d_gene: TRBD1
CDR3aa: CASLGQVIGGYTF
CDR3nt: TGTGCCAGCCTGGGACAGGTCATAGGCGGCTACACCTTC

abundance: few
j_gene: TRBJ2-2
v_gene: TRBV3-1
d_gene: NA
CDR3aa: CASSQVGTLTGELFF
CDR3nt: TGTGCCAGCAGCCAAGTAGGGACCCTCACCGGGGAGCTGTTTTTT

abundance: few
j_gene: TRBJ2-1
v_gene: TRBV10-2
d_gene: TRBD2
CDR3aa: CASRGLAGSSYNEQFF
CDR3nt: TGCGCCAGCAGAGGACTAGCGGGATCCTCCTACAATGAGCAGTTCTTC

abundance: NA
j_gene: TRBJ2-3
v_gene: TRBV5-4
d_gene: NA
CDR3aa: CASSLVANTDTQYF
CDR3nt: TGTGCCAGCAGCTTGGTGGCGAACACAGATACGCAGTATTTT

abundance: few
j_gene: TRBJ2-5
v_gene: TRBV20-1
d_gene: NA
CDR3aa: CSATTRGETQYF
CDR3nt: TGCAGTGCTACCACCCGGGGGGAGACCCAGTACTTC

abundance: NA
j_gene: TRBJ2-1
v_gene: TRBV3-1
d_gene: NA
CDR3aa: CASSQDWRGSNEQFF
CDR3nt: TGTGCCAGCAGCCAAGACTGGCGGGGAAGCAATGAGCAGTTCTTC

abundance: NA
j_gene: TRBJ2-3
v_gene: TRBV7-2
d_gene: NA
CDR3aa: CASSPVPGTQYF
CDR3nt: TGTGCCAGCAGCCCGGTCCCGGGGACGCAGTATTTT

abundance: NA
j_gene: TRBJ2-5
v_gene: TRBV6-1
d_gene: NA
CDR3aa: CASSLDPGGETQYF
CDR3nt: TGTGCCAGCAGTCTTGACCCCGGGGGAGAGACCCAGTACTTC

abundance: few
j_gene: TRBJ2-7
v_gene: TRBV5-6
d_gene: TRBD1
CDR3aa: CASSFFGTGPGSYEQYF
CDR3nt: TGTGCCAGCAGCTTCTTTGGGACAGGGCCCGGCAGCTACGAGCAGTACTTC

abundance: NA
j_gene: TRBJ1-2
v_gene: TRBV6-5
d_gene: NA
CDR3aa: CASSFSIKSTATNYGYTF
CDR3nt: TGTGCCAGCAGTTTCTCTATCAAATCGACGGCGACTAACTATGGCTACACCTTC

abundance: NA
j_gene: TRBJ2-7
v_gene: TRBV19
d_gene: NA
CDR3aa: CASSISPSGEQYF
CDR3nt: TGTGCCAGTAGTATTTCCCCCAGCGGCGAGCAGTACTTC

abundance: NA
j_gene: TRBJ1-6
v_gene: TRBV18
d_gene: NA
CDR3aa: CASSEQEVDSPLHF
CDR3nt: TGTGCCAGCTCAGAACAGGAGGTGGATTCACCCCTCCACTTT

abundance: few
j_gene: TRBJ2-7
v_gene: TRBV20-1
d_gene: NA
CDR3aa: CSARAYRIRAYEQYF
CDR3nt: TGCAGTGCTAGAGCTTACAGGATCAGGGCCTACGAGCAGTACTTC

abundance: NA
j_gene: TRBJ2-2
v_gene: TRBV10-3
d_gene: NA
CDR3aa: CAISELGGANTGELFF
CDR3nt: TGTGCCATCAGTGAGTTAGGAGGGGCGAACACCGGGGAGCTGTTTTTT

abundance: many
j_gene: TRBJ1-2
v_gene: TRBV7-9
d_gene: TRBD1
CDR3aa: CASSFSGTGSGYTF
CDR3nt: TGTGCCAGCAGCTTCTCCGGGACAGGGAGTGGCTACACCTTC

abundance: NA
j_gene: TRBJ2-2
v_gene: TRBV7-9
d_gene: NA
CDR3aa: CASSLFGTSTGELFF
CDR3nt: TGTGCCAGCAGCTTGTTTGGTACCAGCACCGGGGAGCTGTTTTTT

abundance: few
j_gene: TRBJ2-2
v_gene: TRBV5-6
d_gene: TRBD1
CDR3aa: CASSSSLRQGSKSGELFF
CDR3nt: TGTGCCAGCAGCTCATCCCTCAGACAGGGGAGTAAATCCGGGGAGCTGTTTTTT

abundance: NA
j_gene: TRBJ2-2
v_gene: TRBV3-1
d_gene: NA
CDR3aa: CASSRTPQTGELFF
CDR3nt: TGTGCCAGCAGCCGCACCCCACAGACCGGGGAGCTGTTTTTT

abundance: once
j_gene: TRBJ2-5
v_gene: TRBV6-5
d_gene: NA
CDR3aa: CASSYSSVGTQYF
CDR3nt: TGTGCCAGCAGTTACTCTTCGGTTGGGACCCAGTACTTC

abundance: many
j_gene: TRBJ2-3
v_gene: TRBV10-3
d_gene: TRBD2
CDR3aa: CAISEGLAGSTDTQYF
CDR3nt: TGTGCCATCAGTGAGGGCCTAGCGGGGTCCACAGATACGCAGTATTTT

abundance: many
j_gene: TRBJ2-7
v_gene: TRBV6-6
d_gene: NA
CDR3aa: CASGTRSAYEQYF
CDR3nt: TGTGCCAGCGGGACCCGGTCCGCCTACGAGCAGTACTTC

abundance: NA
j_gene: TRBJ1-2
v_gene: TRBV11-2
d_gene: TRBD1
CDR3aa: CASSALTGRSGYTF
CDR3nt: TGTGCCAGCAGCGCCTTGACAGGGAGGAGCGGCTACACCTTC

abundance: few
j_gene: TRBJ2-2
v_gene: TRBV12-3/TRBV12-4
d_gene: NA
CDR3aa: CATRDLWLAGELFF
CDR3nt: TGTGCCACAAGGGACCTTTGGTTGGCCGGGGAGCTGTTTTTT

abundance: NA
j_gene: TRBJ2-7
v_gene: TRBV2
d_gene: TRBD2
CDR3aa: CASSSSGRSSYEQYF
CDR3nt: TGTGCCAGCAGCTCTAGCGGGAGGAGCTCCTACGAGCAGTACTTC